Listed below are T cell receptor beta chains from one sample, sequenced in a study of cytomegalovirus exposure and HLA in healthy donors. The repertoire was sequenced with immunoSEQ multiplex PCR; TCRdb's copy has only in-frame clones and lacks some. Among 95,000 to 150,000 clones listed, 85% to 90% were seen once. The sequencing sample was made of PBMCs. These receptor sequences come from a young woman in good health and CMV-seronegative. CDR3s include the opening cysteine and the closing phenylalanine or tryptophan. Fields, in order: V gene, D gene, clone size, J gene, CDR3 protein, CDR3 DNA. The D gene is left open where the match is weak. Rows may omit the clone size; those that give it use once, few, many or a size class.

>TRBV19|TRBD1|once|TRBJ1-6
CASTEGTGSSYNSPLHF
TGTGCCAGTACCGAGGGGACAGGGAGCTCCTATAATTCACCCCTCCACTTT
>TRBV4-2|.|.|TRBJ2-7
CASSQDEGQPYEQYF
TGTGCCAGCAGCCAAGATGAAGGACAGCCCTACGAGCAGTACTTC
>TRBV5-1|.|.|TRBJ1-2
CASSLDGDTANYGYTF
TGCGCCAGCAGCTTGGACGGGGACACCGCTAACTATGGCTACACCTTC
>TRBV30|TRBD1|.|TRBJ2-3
CAWGTGGTDTQYF
TGTGCCTGGGGGACAGGGGGCACAGATACGCAGTATTTT
>TRBV4-3|TRBD1|.|TRBJ1-2
CASSEADRGGYTF
TGCGCCAGCAGCGAAGCGGACAGGGGCGGCTACACCTTC
>TRBV28|.|.|TRBJ2-1
CASSRTPRGNEQFF
TGTGCCAGCAGTCGTACCCCCAGGGGCAATGAGCAGTTCTTC
>TRBV19|TRBD2|once|TRBJ2-2
CASSPKRLAGDTGELFF
TGTGCCAGTAGTCCGAAGCGGCTAGCGGGCGACACCGGGGAGCTGTTTTTT
>TRBV5-1|TRBD2|.|TRBJ2-3
CASSYLRGGLNTQYF
TGCGCCAGCAGCTATTTGCGGGGGGGTCTAAATACGCAGTATTTT
>TRBV21-1|.|.|TRBJ2-4
CASSKDPSGGHEVWFLAKNIQYF
TGTGCCAGCAGCAAAGACCCTAGCGGGGGCCATGAGGTTTGGTTCCTAGCCAAAAACATTCAGTACTTC
>TRBV5-1|TRBD1|.|TRBJ2-1
CASSFPQGQAIGNEQFF
TGCGCCAGCAGCTTCCCTCAGGGACAGGCGATTGGGAATGAGCAGTTCTTC
>TRBV7-9|.|.|TRBJ1-4
CASSQAGDGEKLFF
TGTGCCAGCAGCCAAGCGGGGGACGGTGAAAAACTGTTTTTT
>TRBV4-1|.|.|TRBJ1-2
CASSLIDRSYGYTF
TGCGCCAGCAGCCTTATAGACAGGTCCTATGGCTACACCTTC
>TRBV6-1|TRBD1|.|TRBJ2-1
CASSAFGTGQDNEQFF
TGTGCCAGCAGTGCGTTTGGGACAGGGCAAGACAATGAGCAGTTCTTC
>TRBV27|TRBD1|few|TRBJ2-7
CASRRQGPDYEQYF
TGTGCCAGCAGGCGACAGGGGCCGGACTACGAGCAGTACTTC
>TRBV6-5|TRBD1|.|TRBJ1-1
CASSAGQGGITEAFF
TGTGCCAGCAGCGCGGGGCAGGGGGGAATCACTGAAGCTTTCTTT
>TRBV27|TRBD2|.|TRBJ2-2
CASSLGGTNTGELFF
TGTGCCAGCAGTTTGGGAGGGACTAACACCGGGGAGCTGTTTTTT
>TRBV2|.|.|TRBJ2-7
CASSEGTRRRDLDEQYF
TGTGCCAGCAGTGAAGGGACCCGGAGGAGGGATTTAGACGAGCAGTACTTC
>TRBV6-1|TRBD1|.|TRBJ1-6
CASSGGTGHSPLHF
TGTGCCAGCAGTGGAGGGACAGGTCATTCACCCCTCCACTTT
>TRBV6-6|.|.|TRBJ1-6
CALGTSLRENSPLHF
TGTGCTCTCGGGACTAGCCTGCGTGAGAATTCACCCCTCCACTTT
>TRBV7-9|.|.|TRBJ2-7
CASSHTVYEQYF
TGTGCCAGCAGCCATACTGTCTACGAGCAGTACTTC
>TRBV5-1|.|.|TRBJ1-3
CASSLVEQPSSGNTIYF
TGCGCCAGCAGCTTGGTTGAACAACCCTCATCTGGAAACACCATATATTTT
>TRBV7-9|.|.|TRBJ1-2
CASTSVPLYGYTF
TGTGCCAGCACATCGGTCCCTCTCTATGGCTACACCTTC
>TRBV19|.|.|TRBJ2-6
CASSISRGSGANVLTF
TGTGCCAGTAGTATCAGTCGGGGCTCTGGGGCCAACGTCCTGACTTTC
>TRBV5-6|TRBD1|.|TRBJ1-2
CASSLTGGNMRGYTF
TGTGCCAGCAGCTTGACAGGGGGCAACATGCGTGGCTACACCTTC
>TRBV13|.|.|TRBJ1-2
CASSLSGNGYTF
TGTGCCAGCAGCTTATCAGGGAACGGCTACACCTTC
>TRBV6-5|TRBD1|.|TRBJ2-1
CASSSRTGGQEDEQFF
TGTGCCAGCAGTTCGCGGACAGGGGGCCAGGAAGATGAGCAGTTCTTC
>TRBV27|TRBD1|.|TRBJ1-6
CASSPGQGNSPLHF
TGTGCCAGCAGTCCGGGACAGGGAAATTCACCCCTCCACTTT
>TRBV7-2|TRBD2|few|TRBJ2-1
CASSLASGGINEQFF
TGTGCCAGCAGCTTAGCTAGCGGGGGAATCAATGAGCAGTTCTTC
>TRBV29-1|.|.|TRBJ1-5
CSVGQEDQPQHF
TGCAGCGTTGGACAGGAAGATCAGCCCCAGCATTTT
>TRBV2|.|.|TRBJ2-1
CASRQRLSSYNEQFF
TGTGCCAGCCGACAGCGACTTAGCTCCTACAATGAGCAGTTCTTC
>TRBV4-3|TRBD2|.|TRBJ2-1
CASSQENPLAGGVNEQFF
TGCGCCAGCAGCCAAGAAAACCCACTAGCGGGGGGGGTAAATGAGCAGTTCTTC
>TRBV19|.|.|TRBJ1-2
CASRSTVNYGYTF
TGTGCCAGTAGATCGACAGTTAACTATGGCTACACCTTC
>TRBV7-9|TRBD1|.|TRBJ1-6
CASSHEGGRGNSPLHF
TGTGCCAGCAGTCACGAGGGGGGCAGGGGGAATTCACCCCTCCACTTT
>TRBV2|.|.|TRBJ1-2
CASRPTGRDGYTF
TGTGCCAGCAGGCCTACAGGGAGGGATGGCTACACCTTC
>TRBV4-2|TRBD1|.|TRBJ2-3
CASSQAGTGGTDTQYF
TGTGCCAGCAGCCAAGCCGGGACAGGGGGCACAGATACGCAGTATTTT
>TRBV19|.|few|TRBJ1-2
CASSSMYGYTF
TGTGCCAGTAGTAGTATGTATGGCTACACCTTC
>TRBV5-1|TRBD1|once|TRBJ1-3
CASSLVPGQTGNTIYF
TGCGCCAGCAGCTTGGTCCCGGGACAGACTGGAAACACCATATATTTT
>TRBV30|.|.|TRBJ1-1
CAWNREVNTEAFF
TGTGCCTGGAATAGAGAAGTGAACACTGAAGCTTTCTTT
>TRBV6-6|TRBD2|.|TRBJ2-3
CASTLTSLRYDTQYF
TGTGCCAGCACCCTGACTAGCCTCCGATACGATACGCAGTATTTT
>TRBV18|TRBD1|.|TRBJ1-2
CASSPTTGTVYGYTF
TGTGCCAGCTCACCAACAACCGGGACAGTCTATGGCTACACCTTC
>TRBV11-3|TRBD2|.|TRBJ2-1
CASTPSGGLEQFF
TGTGCCAGCACCCCTAGCGGGGGACTCGAGCAGTTCTTC
>TRBV29-1|TRBD2|.|TRBJ2-5
CSVGLAGGPAETQYF
TGCAGCGTGGGACTAGCGGGGGGGCCGGCGGAGACCCAGTACTTC
>TRBV7-9|TRBD1|once|TRBJ1-2
CASSLRTGEKYGYTF
TGTGCCAGCAGCTTGAGGACAGGGGAGAAGTATGGCTACACCTTC
>TRBV7-9|TRBD1|.|TRBJ1-5
CASSLALRTGWHQPQHF
TGTGCCAGCAGCTTAGCACTGAGGACAGGCTGGCATCAGCCCCAGCATTTT
>TRBV5-1|TRBD1|.|TRBJ1-4
CASRLGYGQVNEKLFF
TGCGCCAGCAGATTGGGATATGGACAGGTGAATGAAAAACTGTTTTTT
>TRBV2|.|few|TRBJ2-1
CASSALLVGEQFF
TGTGCCAGCAGTGCCCTACTAGTTGGTGAGCAGTTCTTC
>TRBV7-9|.|.|TRBJ2-5
CASSLDVSASPSETQYF
TGTGCCAGCAGCTTAGACGTTAGCGCTAGCCCCTCAGAGACCCAGTACTTC
>TRBV11-3|.|once|TRBJ2-1
CASSLGGGRVNYNEQFF
TGTGCCAGCAGCTTAGGGGGGGGCAGGGTAAACTACAATGAGCAGTTCTTC
>TRBV19|.|.|TRBJ2-1
CASSIVGARGNEQFF
TGTGCCAGTAGTATCGTGGGGGCGCGTGGGAATGAGCAGTTCTTC
>TRBV19|TRBD2|.|TRBJ2-5
CATNAGVPWETQYF
TGTGCCACCAACGCGGGGGTGCCATGGGAGACCCAGTACTTC